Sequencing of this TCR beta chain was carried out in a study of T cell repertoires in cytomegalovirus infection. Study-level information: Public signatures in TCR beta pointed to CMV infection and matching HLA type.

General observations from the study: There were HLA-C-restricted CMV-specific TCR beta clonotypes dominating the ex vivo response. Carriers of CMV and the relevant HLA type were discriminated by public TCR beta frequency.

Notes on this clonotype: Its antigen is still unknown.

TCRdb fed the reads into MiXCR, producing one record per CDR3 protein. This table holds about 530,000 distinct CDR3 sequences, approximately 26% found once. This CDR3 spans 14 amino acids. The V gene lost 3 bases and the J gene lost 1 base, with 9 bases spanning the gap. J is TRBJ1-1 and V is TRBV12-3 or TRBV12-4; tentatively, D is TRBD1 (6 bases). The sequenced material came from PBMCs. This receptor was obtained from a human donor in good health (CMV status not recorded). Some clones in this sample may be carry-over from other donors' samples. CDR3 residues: CASSFTRGNTEAFF. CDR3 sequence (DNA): TGTGCCAGCAGTTTCACCAGGGGGAACACTGAAGCTTTCTTT.